This T cell receptor beta chain was retrieved from a study of Ad26.COV2.S vaccination and SARS-CoV-2 variants. Looked up from germline, CDR1 is MNHNS and CDR2 is SASEGT. The CDR3 has 19 amino acids. V lost 1 base and J lost 1, with 20 bases in between. As to treatment: 15 to 20 received Ad26.COV2.S at low or high dose, single or two shots; a few received placebo; per-sample allocation not given. Following the first vaccine or placebo injection, samples were taken on day 63. Assay: immunoSEQ multiplex PCR; the TCRdb copy retains only in-frame clones and omits some. The repertoire includes 510,000 or so clones, around 90% of them detected once, and roughly 13% sits in the top ten.

The TCR comes from a person aged 18-65 years who received the Ad26.COV2.S COVID-19 vaccine or a placebo. The input for sequencing was peripheral blood, taken in a trial of Ad26.COV2.S vaccine versus placebo. This rearrangement joins TRBV6-1 to TRBJ2-4; D is possibly TRBD1 (6 bases). CDR3 nucleotide sequence: TGTGCCAGCAGTGAAGTTCAGGGTGGGGGCCAGATGGCCAAAAACATTCAGTACTTC. Translated: CASSEVQGGGQMAKNIQYF.